Included here is one T cell receptor beta chain sequence, with context. In germline, CDR1 is SGDLS, CDR2 YYNGEE. CDR3 size: 16 residues. The trim removed 0 bases at V and 0 bases at J, leaving 5 bases unmatched. The entry originates in a study of T cell responses to AZD1222 COVID-19 vaccine. Here immunoSEQ multiplex PCR was the method, and the copy in TCRdb shows in-frame clones only, minus some. The sample lists 78,000 or so clones; 88% were seen once. The chain employs TRBV9 and TRBJ2-7; 8 nucleotides match TRBD2. The source of this sequence is an adult in good health. Sequenced here: peripheral blood, sampled on day 0 of AZD1222 vaccination. The chain's CDR3 is CASSVAPAGASYEQYF. CDR3 DNA: TGTGCCAGCAGCGTAGCTCCAGCGGGAGCCTCCTACGAGCAGTACTTC.